This is a list of T cell receptor beta chains from one sample in a study of molecular identifiers for immune sequencing clone quantification. TCRdb reprocessed the PCR reads with MiXCR, giving one entry per CDR3 protein. Among about 320,000 distinct CDR3 sequences listed, roughly 23% were seen once. The sequenced sample consisted of naive CD8+ T cells from blood, with Jurkat cell RNA spiked in. Receptor source: a human donor in good health. Some libraries in this study had Jurkat cell RNA spiked in. Each CDR3 is given with its conserved first and last residue. D genes are given only for firm matches. A clone size is listed for some rows: how often the clone was seen (once, few, many), or a class if it is expanded.

CDR3 length	D gene	V gene	clone size	J gene	CDR3 DNA	CDR3 protein
13	TRBD1	TRBV29-1	many	TRBJ2-5	TGCAGCGGCCGGACAGGGGGCGAGGAGACCCAGTACTTC	CSGRTGGEETQYF
15	-	TRBV5-8	many	TRBJ1-5	TGTGCCAGCAGGGGTACCTTGGGGAGTAATCAGCCCCAGCATTTT	CASRGTLGSNQPQHF
12	-	TRBV12-3/TRBV12-4	-	TRBJ1-1	TGTGCCAGCAGCAGGGACCACACTGAAGCTTTCTTT	CASSRDHTEAFF
12	-	TRBV5-1	many	TRBJ1-1	TGCGCCAGCAGTGCGGGTAGCACTGAAGCTTTCTTT	CASSAGSTEAFF
18	TRBD2	TRBV7-2	many	TRBJ2-7	TGTGCCAGCAGCTTGGGACTAGCGGGGGCGAGAAGACCCTACGAGCAGTACTTC	CASSLGLAGARRPYEQYF
16	-	TRBV5-1	-	TRBJ1-2	TGCGCCAGCAGCTTGGAGCCGGGGTTAGCTAACTATGGCTACACCTTC	CASSLEPGLANYGYTF
15	-	TRBV4-3	few	TRBJ2-7	TGCGCCAGCAGCCAAGAGGCAGGATTGTTCTACGAGCAGTACTTC	CASSQEAGLFYEQYF
14	-	TRBV7-9	many	TRBJ1-5	TGTGCCAGCAGCTTAGGGCAGGCGGAGCAGCCCCAGCATTTT	CASSLGQAEQPQHF
14	-	TRBV5-1	many	TRBJ2-7	TGCGCCAGCAGCAAGGACCTAAGTGGCTACGAGCAGTACTTC	CASSKDLSGYEQYF
19	-	TRBV4-3	-	TRBJ1-1	TGCGCCAGCAGCCAAGATCGGGGAGATGACGCTTCAGGGAACACTGAAGCTTTCTTT	CASSQDRGDDASGNTEAFF
12	-	TRBV7-9	many	TRBJ2-5	TGTGCCAGCACCTCAACTCAGGAGACCCAGTACTTC	CASTSTQETQYF
14	-	TRBV11-2	few	TRBJ2-1	TGTGCCAGCAGCCGACCCGGGCCTATTAATGAGCAGTTCTTC	CASSRPGPINEQFF
15	TRBD2	TRBV18	-	TRBJ2-7	TGTGCCAGCTCACCTGCGGGAGTCCTAACCTACGAGCAGTACTTC	CASSPAGVLTYEQYF
11	-	TRBV29-1	many	TRBJ2-1	TGCAGCGTTCCCGGCACCAATGAGCAGTTCTTC	CSVPGTNEQFF
12	-	TRBV27	many	TRBJ1-4	TGTGCCAGCAGGGGGGCAGATGAAAAACTGTTTTTT	CASRGADEKLFF
15	-	TRBV4-2	-	TRBJ2-3	TGTGCCAGCAGCCAAGGGACTGGCGGGACAGATACGCAGTATTTT	CASSQGTGGTDTQYF
15	TRBD1	TRBV12-5	many	TRBJ2-3	TGTGCTAGTGGTTTGCCTAGGGGGCGCCCAGATACGCAGTATTTT	CASGLPRGRPDTQYF
15	-	TRBV7-2	many	TRBJ1-3	TGTGCCAGCAGCGCGGGCCGAAACTCTGGAAACACCATATATTTT	CASSAGRNSGNTIYF
14	TRBD2	TRBV27	many	TRBJ2-1	TGTGCCAGCAGTAGTCTAGCGGGGTTCCATGAGCAGTTCTTC	CASSSLAGFHEQFF
12	-	TRBV30	few	TRBJ1-1	TGTGCCTGGAGTGCCGACCGGGGGGAAGCTTTCTTT	CAWSADRGEAFF
14	-	TRBV20-1	-	TRBJ2-7	TGCAGTGCTAGGCCATCTGTGGTTGCCTACGAGCAGTACTTC	CSARPSVVAYEQYF
12	-	TRBV20-1	few	TRBJ1-1	TGCAGTGCTAGAGATCGAAGACCTGAAGCTTTCTTT	CSARDRRPEAFF
17	-	TRBV6-5	few	TRBJ2-5	TGTGCCAGCAGTAAGACTCCAAATCTAGGGGGTCAAGAGACCCAGTACTTC	CASSKTPNLGGQETQYF
13	-	TRBV7-6	-	TRBJ2-7	TGTGCCAGCAGGGACGGAAGCTCCTACGATCAGTACTTC	CASRDGSSYDQYF
15	-	TRBV7-9	few	TRBJ2-5	TGTGCCAGCAGCTCGGGGGGCATTTTAGGAGAGACCCAGTACTTC	CASSSGGILGETQYF
13	-	TRBV7-9	once	TRBJ2-2	TGTGCCAGCAGCAATGGACAGTCCGGGGAGCTGTTTTTT	CASSNGQSGELFF
16	TRBD1	TRBV7-9	few	TRBJ2-7	TGTGCCAGCAGCTTGGGGACAGGCGGAGTATGGTACGAGCAGTACTTC	CASSLGTGGVWYEQYF
13	-	TRBV11-2	-	TRBJ1-3	TGTGCCAGCAGCTTATCGGCTGGAAACACCATATATTTT	CASSLSAGNTIYF
14	-	TRBV19	-	TRBJ1-5	TGTGCCAGTAGTATCAAAGGGCCGTGGCAGCCCCAGCATTTT	CASSIKGPWQPQHF
17	TRBD1	TRBV5-6	many	TRBJ1-1	TGTGCCAGCAGCTCTAGGGGGCCATTCGATGGGTTGGGTGAAGCTTTCTTT	CASSSRGPFDGLGEAFF
11	-	TRBV27	many	TRBJ2-4	TGTGCCAGCAGTCTAGGGTCCATTCAGTACTTC	CASSLGSIQYF
13	-	TRBV7-6	many	TRBJ2-1	TGTGCCAGCAGCTTAGGCAGCCGGGCAAAGCAGTTCTTC	CASSLGSRAKQFF
15	TRBD2	TRBV5-6	many	TRBJ2-7	TGTGCCAGCAGCTTGGTGTTAGCGGGAGCCTACGAGCAGTACTTC	CASSLVLAGAYEQYF
16	-	TRBV4-1	-	TRBJ2-7	TGCGCCAGCAGCCAAGAGGGACACCCAAACCCCTACGAGCAGTACTTC	CASSQEGHPNPYEQYF
15	TRBD1	TRBV5-6	many	TRBJ2-3	TGTGCCAGCAGCTGGGACAGGGCCCGCACAGATACGCAGTATTTT	CASSWDRARTDTQYF
14	-	TRBV20-1	many	TRBJ2-3	TGCAGTGCTCCAACTAGATTTTTGACAGATACGCAGTATTTT	CSAPTRFLTDTQYF
15	TRBD1	TRBV7-9	many	TRBJ2-4	TGTGCCAGCAGCCGGACAGGGAGTGATCAAAACATTCAGTACTTC	CASSRTGSDQNIQYF
14	-	TRBV4-1	many	TRBJ2-5	TGCGCCAGCCGGGGGACCGGGGAACAAGAGACCCAGTACTTC	CASRGTGEQETQYF
13	-	TRBV5-1	many	TRBJ1-1	TGCGCCAGCAGAGGTGTAACGGGGACTGAAGCTTTCTTT	CASRGVTGTEAFF
16	TRBD2	TRBV28	many	TRBJ2-3	TGTGCCAGCAGGCCACTAGCGGGGGATGAACCAGATACGCAGTATTTT	CASRPLAGDEPDTQYF
14	-	TRBV21-1	-	TRBJ2-7	TGTGCCAGCAGGCCCAGGCCGGGAGGGAACGAGCAGTACTTC	CASRPRPGGNEQYF
15	-	TRBV19	-	TRBJ2-7	TGTGCCAGTAGTACGAGACAGGATGCTCGGGGGGAGCAGTACTTC	CASSTRQDARGEQYF
17	-	TRBV9	-	TRBJ2-3	TGTGCCAGCAGCCGGCCTGGCGAGCGGAGGAGCACAGATACGCAGTATTTT	CASSRPGERRSTDTQYF
13	-	TRBV7-9	many	TRBJ1-5	TGTGCCAGCAGCTTAGGGGTGGCACAGCCCCAGCATTTT	CASSLGVAQPQHF
16	TRBD2	TRBV7-3	many	TRBJ2-4	TGTGCCAGCAGCTCACTAGCGGGAGAAACCAAAAACATTCAGTACTTC	CASSSLAGETKNIQYF
15	-	TRBV5-1	many	TRBJ2-5	TGCGCCAGCAGCTCACCCCGGGACGGGCGGGAGACCCAGTACTTC	CASSSPRDGRETQYF
18	TRBD2	TRBV29-1	many	TRBJ2-3	TGCAGCGTGCACGCTGGGACTAGCGGGAGGGGCCCCACAGATACGCAGTATTTT	CSVHAGTSGRGPTDTQYF